This passage covers 27 T cell receptor beta chains from one sample sequenced in a study of cytomegalovirus exposure and HLA in healthy donors. The PCR used 60 Vbeta and 13 Jbeta primers. TCRdb's table, derived via immunoSEQ multiplex PCR, lists solely in-frame clones and lacks some. With roughly 42,000 clones in the sample, the ten largest clones hold 1% to 1.5%. The sequenced material came from PBMCs. All receptors derive from a man younger than 45 in good health and CMV-seronegative.

This chain joins TRBV9 and TRBJ2-3, with D unclear. Germline V CDR1 and CDR2: SGDLS, YYNGEE. Trimming cost V 0 bases and J 3 bases, with 5 bases left between them. The CDR3 covers 13 residues. The CDR3, as DNA: TGTGCCAGCAGCGTAGTCCCGACAGATACGCAGTATTTT. Its translation: CASSVVPTDTQYF.

V is TRBV30 and J is TRBJ1-1, with D perhaps matching TRBD1 (6 bases). Per the germline V gene, CDR1 is GTSNPN and CDR2 is SVGIG (reference sequence). CDR3 length: 15 amino acids. V lost 5 bases, J lost 5 bases, and 21 bases lay in between. CDR3 in amino acids: CAWVEPTGFGTEAFF. The CDR3 DNA reads as TGTGCCTGGGTAGAGCCCACAGGGTTTGGGACTGAAGCTTTCTTT.

The chain uses TRBV15 and TRBJ2-7, with TRBD1 matching 11 bases. The CDR3 extends over 18 amino acids. Germline V gene sequence: CDR1 LNHNV, CDR2 YYDKDF (reference sequence). The ends lost 0 bases at V and 0 bases at J; junction bases unmatched: 7. The CDR3, as DNA: TGTGCCACCAGCAGAGATCTCGGGGGACAGGGGGGCTCCTACGAGCAGTACTTC. This encodes CATSRDLGGQGGSYEQYF.

The chain is built from TRBV7-9 and TRBJ2-7; 8 bases agree with TRBD2. The germline V gene has CDR1 SEHNR and CDR2 FQNEAQ (reference sequence). This CDR3 contains 15 residues. The V segment lost 6 bases and the J segment 3 bases; nucleotides outside the gene matches: 10. The CDR3 region has the DNA TGTGCCAGCAGTCCCACTAGCGGCCATCTCTACGAGCAGTACTTC. Translated, it gives CASSPTSGHLYEQYF.

This chain links TRBV20-1 with TRBJ2-3, with D possibly TRBD1 on 6 matching bases. CDR1 is DFQATT and CDR2 is SNEGSKA in the germline V gene (reference sequence). CDR3 length: 10 residues. The V end lost 6 bases, the J end lost 7 bases, and 8 bases lay between the germline ends. The DNA of the CDR3 is TGCAGTGCCGGACAGAATACGCAGTATTTT. Its protein product is CSAGQNTQYF.

The chain links TRBV11-2 to TRBJ1-1; 12 bases line up with TRBD1. Looked up from germline, CDR1 is SGHAT and CDR2 is FQNNGV. Unmatched junction bases numbered 7, after V lost 3 bases and J lost 11 bases. This CDR3 contains 14 residues. The CDR3: CASSFTSGQGAAFF. CDR3 coding DNA: TGTGCCAGCAGCTTCACGTCGGGACAGGGGGCGGCTTTCTTT.

The chain recombines TRBV7-9 with TRBJ2-7; D gene uncertain. Germline V gives CDR1 SEHNR, CDR2 FQNEAQ (reference sequence). This CDR3 comprises 14 residues. Trimming shortened V by 1 base and J by 3 bases, and 10 bases separated the two germline ends. CDR3 sequence (DNA): TGTGCCAGCAGCTTAGGTATCAGGAACTACGAGCAGTACTTC. This translates into CASSLGIRNYEQYF. Full variable domain (missing parts from reference TRBV7-9 and TRBJ2-7): DTGVSQNPRHKITKRGQNVTFRCDPISEHNRLYWYRQTLGQGPEFLTYFQNEAQLEKSRLLSDRFSAERPKGSFSTLEIQRTEQGDSAMYLCASSLGIRNYEQYFGPGTRLTVT.

The genes are TRBV6-1 and TRBJ1-1, with 9 nucleotides matching TRBD1. V lost 2 bases to trimming and J lost 4 bases; unmatched junction nucleotides: 2. This CDR3 is built from 14 residues. Germline lookup yields CDR1 MNHNS and CDR2 SASEGT. This CDR3 is CASSEWTGATEAFF. In DNA, the CDR3 is TGTGCCAGCAGTGAATGGACAGGGGCCACTGAAGCTTTCTTT.

This chain joins TRBV6-6 and TRBJ2-7, with 7 bases lining up with TRBD1. This CDR3 is 14 amino acids long. V lost 4 bases and J lost 5; bases outside the gene matches: 8. Germline CDR1 is MNHNY and CDR2 is SVGAGI (reference sequence). CDR3 nucleotides: TGTGCCAGCAGTTTTAAGGGGGCGAGCAACGAGCAGTACTTC. Its protein product is CASSFKGASNEQYF.

V gene TRBV6-5 combines with J gene TRBJ1-2; D might be TRBD1 (5 bases). Trimming shortened V by 2 bases and J by 6 bases, and 13 bases separated the two germline ends. The CDR3 consists of 14 residues. The germline CDR1 and CDR2 sequences are MNHEY and SVGAGI. The chain's CDR3 is CASSYLVGRDGYTF. CDR3 DNA: TGTGCCAGCAGTTACCTCGTCGGCAGGGATGGCTACACCTTC.

The rearrangement joins TRBV9 to TRBJ2-6, with no clear D. Germline lookup yields CDR1 SGDLS and CDR2 YYNGEE. The V gene lost 4 bases and the J gene lost 2 bases, with 4 bases spanning the gap. This CDR3 spans 13 amino acids. This CDR3 reads CASSTPGANVLTF. The CDR3 DNA is TGTGCCAGCAGCACTCCTGGGGCCAACGTCCTGACTTTC.

V and J are TRBV30 and TRBJ2-5; 9 positions agree with TRBD2. The CDR3 totals 13 residues. V lost 5 bases to trimming and J lost 2 bases; unmatched junction nucleotides: 3. Germline assignment: CDR1 GTSNPN and CDR2 SVGIG (reference sequence). This CDR3 reads CAWSTSGQETQYF. DNA of the CDR3: TGTGCCTGGTCAACTAGCGGGCAAGAGACCCAGTACTTC.

The chain recombines TRBV6-5 with TRBJ2-7, with a tentative D call TRBD2 (7 bases). Trimming removed 8 bases at V and 6 bases at J, with 20 bases between. Germline V gives CDR1 MNHEY, CDR2 SVGAGI. This CDR3 region has 14 residues. CDR3 sequence (DNA): TGTGCCAGCTCTATATCCAGGGGAGGGGGCGAGCAGTACTTC. Translation gives CASSISRGGGEQYF.

The V call is TRBV6-6, the J call TRBJ2-1; 11 nucleotides align to TRBD1. Per germline, CDR1 MNHNY and CDR2 SVGAGI (reference sequence). V lost 2 bases to trimming and J lost 7 bases; unmatched junction nucleotides: 7. The CDR3 covers 16 residues. CDR3 DNA sequence: TGTGCCAGCAGTTACCCTCTCTGGGACAGGGGGAATGAGCAGTTCTTC. Protein sequence: CASSYPLWDRGNEQFF.

The CDR3 region is CAYSRASLNTEAFF. In nucleotides, the CDR3 is TGTGCCTATTCAAGAGCGTCGTTGAACACTGAAGCTTTCTTT. The chain combines TRBV30 with TRBJ1-1; D gene uncertain. This CDR3 spans 14 amino acids. CDR1 is GTSNPN, CDR2 SVGIG, per germline (reference sequence). Trimming removed 7 bases from V and 0 bases from J, with 15 bases in between.

The chain employs TRBV27 and TRBJ2-2, with 8 bases aligning to TRBD1. The germline V gene encodes CDR1 MNHEY and CDR2 SMNVEV (reference sequence). V lost 4 bases to trimming and J lost 4 bases; unmatched junction nucleotides: 5. The CDR3 has 15 amino acids. Written as DNA, the CDR3 is TGTGCCAGCAGTTGGTCACAGGGGGGCACCGGGGAGCTGTTTTTT. It specifies CASSWSQGGTGELFF.

The chain has TRBV5-1 and TRBJ2-7, with D possibly TRBD2 on 7 matching bases. Deletions cut 0 bases from V and 0 bases from J, with 13 bases between. Per the germline V gene, CDR1 is SGHRS and CDR2 is YFSETQ. The CDR3 is made up of 16 amino acids. The CDR3 region is CASSLGLGGRSYEQYF. DNA for the CDR3: TGCGCCAGCAGCTTGGGGTTGGGGGGGCGCTCCTACGAGCAGTACTTC.

The chain carries TRBV4-2 and TRBJ2-5; a weak D match, TRBD2 (6 bases). Germline V gene data show CDR1 as LGHNA and CDR2 as YNFKEQ. V was trimmed by 1 base and J by 7 bases, leaving 13 bases between them. CDR3 length: 14 residues. CDR3 in amino acids: CASSQGDSHGTQYF. As DNA, the CDR3 is TGTGCCAGCAGCCAAGGGGACTCACATGGGACCCAGTACTTC.

The chain is built from TRBV6-5 and TRBJ2-1, with 9 bases matching TRBD2. CDR1 and CDR2 (germline): MNHEY, SVGAGI. V was clipped by 6 bases and J by 9 bases; unmatched bases: 12. The CDR3 is 15 amino acids. CDR3 loop: CASRTLAGVQSEQFF. For the CDR3, the DNA is TGTGCCAGCAGGACCTTAGCGGGAGTACAGAGTGAGCAGTTCTTC.

J is TRBJ1-2 and V is TRBV5-6, with TRBD1 matching over 7 bases. The CDR3 contains 15 residues. Germline V gene data show CDR1 as SGHDT and CDR2 as YYEEEE. Trimming at V came to 4 bases and at J to 4 bases, leaving 10 bases not matched to a gene. This CDR3 reads CASSKTTQGIYGYTF. CDR3 nucleotide sequence: TGTGCCAGCAGCAAAACTACACAGGGGATCTATGGCTACACCTTC.

V usage is TRBV29-1 and J usage is TRBJ2-7; 7 bases agree with TRBD2. Trimming removed 7 bases from V and 4 bases from J; junction bases left unmatched: 7. The CDR3 totals 12 residues. Germline CDR1 is SQVTM and CDR2 is ANQGSEA. The CDR3 DNA is TGCAGCGCCCGGGGGAGGGTTTACGAGCAGTACTTC. Protein product: CSARGRVYEQYF.

The chain carries TRBV19 and TRBJ2-2; the D gene is possibly TRBD2 (6 bases). CDR3 length: 16 residues. Germline loops: CDR1 LNHDA, CDR2 SQIVND (reference sequence). V was pared by 5 bases and J by 6 bases, with 19 bases between. The CDR3 spells CASSVDWGDSPGELFF. CDR3 coding DNA: TGTGCCAGTAGTGTCGATTGGGGGGATAGTCCCGGGGAGCTGTTTTTT. Looking up the rest from reference TRBV19 and TRBJ2-2 gives the full variable domain: DGGITQSPKYLFRKEGQNVTLSCEQNLNHDAMYWYRQDPGQGLRLIYYSQIVNDFQKGDIAEGYSVSREKKESFPLTVTSAQKNPTAFYLCASSVDWGDSPGELFFGEGSRLTVL.

V is TRBV5-1 and J is TRBJ1-3, with 9 bases lining up with TRBD1. This CDR3 region has 15 residues. The V gene end was trimmed by 4 bases and the J gene end by 3 bases; junction bases not matched to a gene: 5. Germline V CDR1 and CDR2: SGHRS, YFSETQ. The CDR3 sequence is CASSIGTGYGNTIYF. In DNA form, the CDR3 reads TGCGCCAGCAGCATCGGGACAGGGTATGGAAACACCATATATTTT.

The J gene is TRBJ1-2, the V gene TRBV5-4, with a possible D match to TRBD1 (5 bases). This CDR3 has 15 residues. Trimming took off 1 base at V and 7 bases at J, with 17 bases between the two ends. Germline V gives CDR1 SGHNT, CDR2 YYREEE (reference sequence). This CDR3 is CASSLQKQGKSGYTF. Here the CDR3 DNA reads TGTGCCAGCAGCTTGCAGAAGCAGGGTAAAAGTGGCTACACCTTC.

The V call is TRBV19, the J call TRBJ2-6; 11 nucleotides agree with TRBD2. This CDR3 comprises 18 residues. V was clipped by 4 bases and J by 1 base; unmatched bases: 6. Per germline, CDR1 LNHDA and CDR2 SQIVND (reference sequence). The CDR3 nucleotides are TGTGCCAGTAGTACAACTAGCGGGAGCAGGTCTGGGGCCAACGTCCTGACTTTC. Translated, it gives CASSTTSGSRSGANVLTF.

DNA of the CDR3: TGTGCCTGGAGTAACAGGGCTGAAGCTTTCTTT. Amino acid sequence: CAWSNRAEAFF. V gene TRBV30 combines with J gene TRBJ1-1; D possibly corresponds to TRBD1 (6 bases). This CDR3 has 11 amino acids. Trimming cost V 2 bases and J 6 bases, with 7 bases left between them. Germline V gene lookup returns CDR1 GTSNPN and CDR2 SVGIG (reference sequence). Variable domain in full (rest from reference TRBV30 and TRBJ1-1): SQTIHQWPATLVQPVGSPLSLECTVEGTSNPNLYWYRQAAGRGLQLLFYSVGIGQISSEVPQNLSASRPQDRQFILSSKKLLLSDSGFYLCAWSNRAEAFFGQGTRLTVV.

V is TRBV30 and J is TRBJ2-1, with 13 bases matching TRBD2. V lost 8 bases, J lost 14 bases, and 9 bases stayed unmatched. Germline values: CDR1 GTSNPN, CDR2 SVGIG (reference sequence). CDR3 length: 12 amino acids. Here the CDR3 reads CAQNRLAGGKFF. The CDR3 nucleotides are TGTGCCCAGAACCGACTAGCGGGAGGCAAGTTCTTC.